These T cell receptor beta chains were read from a single sample in a study of post-analysis software for immune sequencing data. MiXCR, applied by TCRdb to the PCR reads, yields one record per CDR3 protein. The sample holds more than 350,000 distinct CDR3 sequences, approximately 42% seen once. Material: blood. The receptors stem from a girl aged 2 to 10 with multiple sclerosis. Both conserved end residues are part of each CDR3. D genes are given only for firm matches. Where a row states a size, it is once, few, many or the class of an expanded clone; other rows omit it.

d_call,cdr3_length,j_call,clone_size,v_call,cdr3_aa,cdr3_nt
TRBD2,17,TRBJ2-5,NA,TRBV7-2,CASSLAASGGRNNAQYF,TGTGCCAGCAGCTTAGCGGCTAGCGGGGGGCGGAATAACGCCCAGTACTTC
NA,14,TRBJ1-1,once,TRBV20-1,CSAHGLIGDTEAFF,TGCAGTGCACACGGACTTATAGGGGACACTGAAGCTTTCTTT
TRBD1,17,TRBJ1-4,NA,TRBV6-5,CASSYSYRGAPNEKLFF,TGTGCCAGCAGTTACTCCTACAGGGGCGCCCCTAATGAAAAACTGTTTTTT
NA,11,TRBJ2-7,NA,TRBV29-1,CSVGRPYEQYF,TGCAGCGTTGGGAGGCCGTATGAGCAGTACTTC
TRBD2,16,TRBJ2-5,few,TRBV28,CASSLPGLAGEETQYF,TGTGCCAGCAGTTTACCGGGACTAGCGGGAGAAGAGACCCAGTACTTC
NA,16,TRBJ2-5,few,TRBV12-5,CASGLVRFQGFETQYF,TGTGCTAGTGGTTTGGTACGATTCCAGGGGTTCGAGACCCAGTACTTC
NA,16,TRBJ1-2,NA,TRBV4-3,CASSQRLGAANYGYTF,TGCGCCAGCAGCCAAAGATTGGGGGCAGCTAACTATGGCTACACCTTC
NA,14,TRBJ1-2,NA,TRBV7-9,CASGLDRNPNGYTF,TGTGCCAGCGGCTTAGATCGCAACCCCAATGGCTACACCTTC
NA,14,TRBJ1-5,NA,TRBV12-3/TRBV12-4,CASSLAGGHQPQHF,TGTGCCAGCAGTTTAGCGGGGGGCCATCAGCCCCAGCATTTT
NA,13,TRBJ1-5,NA,TRBV10-3,CASARAGGQPQHF,TGTGCCAGCGCCCGGGCAGGCGGTCAGCCCCAGCATTTT
TRBD1,15,TRBJ2-7,NA,TRBV12-3/TRBV12-4,CASSEGQGPSYEQYF,TGTGCCAGCAGTGAGGGACAGGGACCCTCCTACGAGCAGTACTTC
NA,11,TRBJ2-1,NA,TRBV20-1,CSARVSHEQFF,TGCAGTGCTAGAGTATCTCATGAGCAGTTCTTC
NA,19,TRBJ2-1,NA,TRBV29-1,CSVTTGIGVGNWRLHEQFF,TGCAGCGTCACGACAGGAATAGGCGTCGGCAATTGGCGCTTGCATGAGCAGTTCTTC
NA,15,TRBJ1-1,few,TRBV9,CASSVAPMGAAEAFF,TGTGCCAGCAGCGTAGCACCCATGGGGGCTGCTGAAGCTTTCTTT
TRBD1,12,TRBJ1-2,few,TRBV20-1,CSAKNRGRLYTF,TGCAGTGCTAAAAACAGGGGAAGATTATACACCTTC
NA,16,TRBJ2-1,NA,TRBV6-2/TRBV6-3,CASSSLAVSSYNEQFF,TGTGCCAGCAGTTCCTTAGCGGTTAGCTCCTACAATGAGCAGTTCTTC
TRBD1,14,TRBJ1-5,NA,TRBV10-3,CAISAGQGNQPQHF,TGTGCCATCAGCGCGGGACAGGGCAATCAGCCCCAGCATTTT
NA,13,TRBJ1-1,NA,TRBV5-8,CASSLGPPSVAFF,TGTGCCAGCAGCCTGGGGCCGCCATCAGTGGCTTTCTTT
TRBD1,13,TRBJ1-1,NA,TRBV29-1,CSVVDRGHAEAFF,TGCAGCGTTGTCGACAGGGGGCACGCTGAAGCTTTCTTT
TRBD1,11,TRBJ2-3,NA,TRBV6-1,CASRQGNTQYF,TGTGCCAGCAGACAGGGGAATACGCAGTATTTT
NA,15,TRBJ1-5,few,TRBV7-2,CASSPRTGDNQPQHF,TGTGCCAGCAGCCCCCGGACCGGGGACAATCAGCCCCAGCATTTT
NA,15,TRBJ2-7,once,TRBV11-2,CASSLAGTKTYEQYF,TGTGCCAGCAGCTTGGCCGGGACAAAGACCTACGAGCAGTACTTC